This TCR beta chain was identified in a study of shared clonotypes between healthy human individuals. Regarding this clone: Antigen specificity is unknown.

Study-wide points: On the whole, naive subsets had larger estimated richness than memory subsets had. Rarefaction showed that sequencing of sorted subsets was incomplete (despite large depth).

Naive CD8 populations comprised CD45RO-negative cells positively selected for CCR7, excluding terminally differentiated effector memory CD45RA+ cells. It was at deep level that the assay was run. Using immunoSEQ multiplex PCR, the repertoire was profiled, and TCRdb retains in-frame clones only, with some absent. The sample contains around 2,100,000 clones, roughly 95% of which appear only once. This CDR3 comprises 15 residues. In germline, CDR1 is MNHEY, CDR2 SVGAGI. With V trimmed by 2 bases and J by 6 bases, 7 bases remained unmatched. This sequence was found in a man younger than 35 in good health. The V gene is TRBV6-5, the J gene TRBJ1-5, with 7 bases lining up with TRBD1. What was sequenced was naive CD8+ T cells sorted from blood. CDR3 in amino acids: CASSYDQGGGQPQHF. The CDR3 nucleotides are TGTGCCAGCAGTTACGATCAGGGGGGAGGTCAGCCCCAGCATTTT.